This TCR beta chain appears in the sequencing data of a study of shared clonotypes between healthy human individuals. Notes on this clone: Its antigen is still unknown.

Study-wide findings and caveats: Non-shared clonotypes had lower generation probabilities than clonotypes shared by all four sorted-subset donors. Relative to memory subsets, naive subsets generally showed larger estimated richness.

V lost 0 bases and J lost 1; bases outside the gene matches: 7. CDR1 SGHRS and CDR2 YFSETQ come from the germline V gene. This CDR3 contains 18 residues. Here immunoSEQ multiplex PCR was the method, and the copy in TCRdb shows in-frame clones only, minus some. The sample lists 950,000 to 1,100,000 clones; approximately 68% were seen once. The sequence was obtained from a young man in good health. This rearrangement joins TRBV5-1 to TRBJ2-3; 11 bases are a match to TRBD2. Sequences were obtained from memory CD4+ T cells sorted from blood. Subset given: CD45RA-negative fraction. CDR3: CASSLAGLAVRGTDTQYF. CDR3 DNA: TGCGCCAGCAGCTTGGCGGGACTAGCGGTGAGGGGCACAGATACGCAGTATTTT.